This is a list of T cell receptor beta chains from one sample in a study of shared clonotypes between healthy human individuals. TCRdb's copy holds only in-frame clones and misses some; the assay was immunoSEQ multiplex PCR. The sample holds about 2,200,000 clones, just over 90% seen once. Source material: naive CD8+ T cells from PBMCs. Every receptor here comes from a man in his late teens or twenties in good health. Some clones in this sample may be carry-over from other donors' samples. Both conserved end residues are part of each CDR3. D genes are given only for firm matches. Clone size is shown for a subset of rows, as once, few, many or a class of expanded clone.

-	-	TRBV25-1	TRBJ2-2	CASSRRGNTGELFF	TGTGCCAGCTCCCGAAGGGGGAACACCGGGGAGCTGTTTTTT
-	TRBD1	TRBV19	TRBJ1-5	CASYPGTVSNQPQHF	TGTGCCAGCTACCCTGGGACAGTGAGCAATCAGCCCCAGCATTTT
-	TRBD1	TRBV27	TRBJ2-1	CASSLPPAGGYNEQFF	TGTGCCAGCAGTTTACCCCCGGCAGGGGGATACAATGAGCAGTTCTTC
-	-	TRBV7-6	TRBJ2-3	CASSGQLGSRPDTQYF	TGTGCCAGCAGCGGCCAGTTGGGATCAAGACCAGATACGCAGTATTTT
-	TRBD1	TRBV28	TRBJ2-5	CASSPGQGAYF	TGTGCCAGCAGTCCAGGACAGGGGGCTTACTTC
once	TRBD2	TRBV11-2	TRBJ2-7	CASSLGLASEQYF	TGTGCCAGCAGCCTTGGACTAGCGAGCGAGCAGTACTTC
-	TRBD1	TRBV29-1	TRBJ2-1	CSVTGFDRVGSYNEQFF	TGCAGCGTTACCGGCTTTGACAGGGTCGGCTCCTACAATGAGCAGTTCTTC
-	TRBD1	TRBV19	TRBJ2-7	CASSPRGTGLAGQYF	TGTGCCAGTAGTCCTAGGGGGACAGGCCTCGCAGGGCAGTACTTC
-	TRBD2	TRBV5-1	TRBJ2-5	CASSLASGRAETQYF	TGCGCCAGCAGCTTGGCTAGCGGGAGGGCAGAGACCCAGTACTTC
-	TRBD1	TRBV27	TRBJ1-6	CASRPGQKDNSPLHF	TGTGCCAGCAGACCGGGACAGAAAGACAATTCACCCCTCCACTTT
-	TRBD1	TRBV27	TRBJ2-7	CASSFPGTGFYEQYF	TGTGCCAGCAGTTTCCCCGGGACAGGATTTTACGAGCAGTACTTC
once	-	TRBV6-1	TRBJ2-7	CASSAIHSGPYEQYF	TGTGCCAGCAGTGCGATTCATTCCGGACCCTACGAGCAGTACTTC
-	TRBD2	TRBV10-1	TRBJ2-7	CASSEYRTSGTRANLPYEQYF	TGCGCCAGCAGTGAGTATAGGACTAGCGGGACGCGCGCTAATCTTCCCTACGAGCAGTACTTC
-	TRBD2	TRBV29-1	TRBJ2-3	CSVEGLGEADTQYF	TGCAGCGTTGAGGGACTAGGGGAGGCAGATACGCAGTATTTT
-	-	TRBV11-2	TRBJ2-4	CASSLEVFSGGSSKNIQYF	TGTGCCAGCAGCTTAGAGGTTTTCTCAGGGGGGTCTAGCAAAAACATTCAGTACTTC
-	-	TRBV27	TRBJ1-2	CASRPRGVDGYTF	TGTGCCAGCAGACCCAGGGGTGTAGATGGCTACACCTTC
once	-	TRBV27	TRBJ2-6	CASSLSGANVLTF	TGTGCCAGCTCACTCTCTGGGGCCAACGTCCTGACTTTC
-	-	TRBV10-3	TRBJ1-2	CAISESARGYGYTF	TGTGCCATCAGTGAGTCTGCCAGGGGATATGGCTACACCTTC
-	-	TRBV6-5	TRBJ2-7	CASSHGNEQYF	TGTGCCAGCAGTCATGGGAACGAGCAGTACTTC
-	TRBD1	TRBV6-4	TRBJ1-5	CASSDADRDRVRERNQPQHF	TGTGCCAGCAGTGACGCTGATCGGGACAGGGTAAGGGAACGCAATCAGCCCCAGCATTTT
few	-	TRBV6-1	TRBJ2-1	CASSERDEQFF	TGTGCCAGCAGTGAACGGGATGAGCAGTTCTTC
-	-	TRBV27	TRBJ1-2	CASSSVGQLDGYTF	TGTGCCAGCAGTTCCGTTGGGCAGCTGGATGGCTACACCTTC
-	TRBD1	TRBV6-6	TRBJ2-5	CASSTRTGEQETQYF	TGTGCCAGCAGTACGAGGACAGGGGAACAAGAGACCCAGTACTTC
-	-	TRBV18	TRBJ2-5	CASSPPEYQETQYF	TGTGCCAGCTCACCACCGGAGTACCAAGAGACCCAGTACTTC
-	TRBD1	TRBV12-5	TRBJ2-7	CASGNGTDHTQYF	TGTGCTAGTGGGAATGGGACAGATCATACGCAGTACTTC
-	-	TRBV29-1	TRBJ2-2	CSVGQGPNTGELFF	TGCAGCGTCGGTCAGGGGCCGAACACCGGGGAGCTGTTTTTT
-	TRBD2	TRBV11-2	TRBJ2-1	CASSLGLYNEQFF	TGTGCCAGCAGCTTGGGACTATACAATGAGCAGTTCTTC
-	-	TRBV4-2	TRBJ2-7	CASSQAGFEQYF	TGTGCCAGCAGCCAGGCCGGGTTCGAGCAGTACTTC
-	-	TRBV5-1	TRBJ2-1	CASSLKNNEQFF	TGCGCCAGCAGCCTGAAAAACAATGAGCAGTTCTTC
-	-	TRBV28	TRBJ2-5	CASSFSTGWSGLQETQYF	TGTGCCAGCAGTTTTTCGACAGGGTGGAGCGGGCTCCAAGAGACCCAGTACTTC
-	-	TRBV19	TRBJ2-3	CASSTSTVPFTDTQYF	TGTGCCAGTAGTACCTCAACAGTTCCCTTCACAGATACGCAGTATTTT
-	-	TRBV28	TRBJ1-1	CASSPGLSSRWGEAFF	TGTGCCAGCAGCCCCGGGCTCTCTAGCAGGTGGGGTGAAGCTTTCTTT
-	-	TRBV6-6	TRBJ2-5	CASSYIGETQYF	TGTGCCAGCAGTTACATCGGGGAGACCCAGTACTTC
once	TRBD2	TRBV4-3	TRBJ2-1	CASSHALADNNEQFF	TGCGCCAGCAGCCATGCTCTAGCGGATAACAATGAGCAGTTCTTC
-	TRBD2	TRBV7-8	TRBJ2-1	CASSGPGTTYHEQFF	TGTGCCAGCAGCGGCCCCGGGACTACCTACCATGAGCAGTTCTTC
-	-	TRBV6-1	TRBJ1-2	CASSEGVMPGYGYTF	TGTGCCAGCAGTGAAGGTGTGATGCCTGGCTATGGCTACACCTTC
once	TRBD2	TRBV10-3	TRBJ2-7	CAIGRGSLAGGVDEQYF	TGTGCCATCGGTCGGGGATCACTAGCGGGAGGGGTCGACGAGCAGTACTTC
-	-	TRBV27	TRBJ2-1	CASAPIGSRQFF	TGTGCCAGCGCGCCGATCGGATCGCGGCAGTTCTTC
-	-	TRBV28	TRBJ2-1	CASTWGGEQFF	TGTGCCAGCACATGGGGTGGTGAGCAGTTCTTC
-	TRBD1	TRBV6-4	TRBJ1-2	CASSPGQGSLNYGYTF	TGTGCCAGCAGCCCGGGACAGGGTTCCCTTAACTATGGCTACACCTTC
-	-	TRBV19	TRBJ2-7	CASSMYHSYYEQYF	TGTGCCAGTAGTATGTACCACAGCTACTACGAGCAGTACTTC
-	TRBD2	TRBV28	TRBJ2-1	CASCWTSGENNEQFF	TGTGCCAGCTGTTGGACTAGCGGGGAGAACAATGAGCAGTTCTTC
-	-	TRBV4-3	TRBJ2-3	CASRLNLRRGPDTQYF	TGCGCCAGCAGGCTCAATCTCCGTCGGGGCCCAGATACGCAGTATTTT
-	-	TRBV29-1	TRBJ2-2	CSVGDSLSGTGELFF	TGCAGCGTGGGGGACTCCTTGAGTGGCACCGGGGAGCTGTTTTTT
-	TRBD1	TRBV11-2	TRBJ2-5	CASSPHRGYTQETQYF	TGTGCCAGCAGCCCCCACAGGGGGTATACTCAAGAGACCCAGTACTTC
-	-	TRBV27	TRBJ2-6	CASADGLSPNVLTF	TGTGCCAGCGCAGACGGTCTATCCCCCAACGTCCTGACTTTC
-	TRBD1	TRBV10-2	TRBJ2-7	CASSGDRGSQYF	TGCGCCAGCAGTGGTGACAGGGGTTCGCAGTACTTC
-	TRBD1	TRBV28	TRBJ1-5	CASSFGDRGQPQHF	TGTGCCAGCAGTTTTGGGGACAGGGGTCAGCCCCAGCATTTT
-	-	TRBV28	TRBJ2-2	CASREEGWPGELFF	TGTGCCAGCAGGGAGGAAGGGTGGCCCGGGGAGCTGTTTTTT
-	TRBD1	TRBV29-1	TRBJ2-7	CSVDPTGGNHEQYF	TGCAGCGTTGATCCGACAGGGGGGAATCACGAGCAGTACTTC
once	-	TRBV4-3	TRBJ1-5	CASSQDPPGRASNQPQHF	TGCGCCAGCAGCCAAGATCCTCCGGGCAGGGCGAGCAATCAGCCCCAGCATTTT
once	-	TRBV5-4	TRBJ1-1	CASSGLTDTEAFF	TGTGCCAGCAGCGGCTTGACAGACACTGAAGCTTTCTTT
-	-	TRBV27	TRBJ2-6	CASSRPSSTGANVLTF	TGTGCCAGCAGTCGCCCTTCTAGCACTGGGGCCAACGTCCTGACTTTC